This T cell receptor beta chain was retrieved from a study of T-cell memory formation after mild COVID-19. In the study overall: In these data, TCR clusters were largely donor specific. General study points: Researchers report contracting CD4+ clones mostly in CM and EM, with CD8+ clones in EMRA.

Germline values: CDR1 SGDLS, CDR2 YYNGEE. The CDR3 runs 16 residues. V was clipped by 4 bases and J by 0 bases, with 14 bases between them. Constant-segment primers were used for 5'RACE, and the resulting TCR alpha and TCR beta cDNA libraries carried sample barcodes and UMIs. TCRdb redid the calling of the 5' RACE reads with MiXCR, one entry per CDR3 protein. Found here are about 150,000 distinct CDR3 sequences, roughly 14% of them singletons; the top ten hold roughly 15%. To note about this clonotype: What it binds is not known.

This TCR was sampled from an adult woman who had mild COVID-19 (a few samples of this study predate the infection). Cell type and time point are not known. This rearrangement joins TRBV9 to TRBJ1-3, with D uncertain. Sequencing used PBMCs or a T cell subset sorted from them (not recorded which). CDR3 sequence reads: CASSPRGDSSGNTIYF. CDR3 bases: TGTGCCAGCAGCCCCCGGGGTGATAGCTCTGGAAACACCATATATTTT.